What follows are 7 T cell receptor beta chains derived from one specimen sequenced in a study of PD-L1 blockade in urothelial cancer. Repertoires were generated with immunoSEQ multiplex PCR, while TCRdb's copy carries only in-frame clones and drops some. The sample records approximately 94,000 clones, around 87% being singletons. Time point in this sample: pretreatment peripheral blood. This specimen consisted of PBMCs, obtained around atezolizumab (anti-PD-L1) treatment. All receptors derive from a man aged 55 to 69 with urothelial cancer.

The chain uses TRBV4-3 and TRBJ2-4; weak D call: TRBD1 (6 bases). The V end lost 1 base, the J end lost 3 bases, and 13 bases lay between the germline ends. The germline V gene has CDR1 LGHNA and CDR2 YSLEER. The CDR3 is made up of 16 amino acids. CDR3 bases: TGCGCCAGCAGCCAAGGTCTAACGGACAGCAAAAACATTCAGTACTTC. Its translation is CASSQGLTDSKNIQYF.

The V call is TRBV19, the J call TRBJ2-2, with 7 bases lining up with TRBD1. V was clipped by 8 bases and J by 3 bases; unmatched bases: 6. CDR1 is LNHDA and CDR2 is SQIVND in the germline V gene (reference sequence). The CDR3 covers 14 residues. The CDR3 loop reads CASSGTVYTGELFF. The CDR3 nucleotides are TGTGCCAGTTCCGGGACAGTTTACACCGGGGAGCTGTTTTTT. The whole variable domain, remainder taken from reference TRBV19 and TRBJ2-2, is DGGITQSPKYLFRKEGQNVTLSCEQNLNHDAMYWYRQDPGQGLRLIYYSQIVNDFQKGDIAEGYSVSREKKESFPLTVTSAQKNPTAFYLCASSGTVYTGELFFGEGSRLTVL.

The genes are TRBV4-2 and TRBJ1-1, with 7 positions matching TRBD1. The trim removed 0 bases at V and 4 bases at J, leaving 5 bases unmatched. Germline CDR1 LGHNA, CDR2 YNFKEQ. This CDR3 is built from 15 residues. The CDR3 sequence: CASSQDVDRVTEAFF. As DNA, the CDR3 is TGTGCCAGCAGCCAAGACGTCGACAGGGTCACTGAAGCTTTCTTT.

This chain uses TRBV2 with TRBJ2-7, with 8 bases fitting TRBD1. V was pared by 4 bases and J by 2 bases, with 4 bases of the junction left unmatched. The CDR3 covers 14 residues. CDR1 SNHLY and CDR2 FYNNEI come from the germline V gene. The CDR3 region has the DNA TGTGCCAGCAGTGCTGTCAGGGGGCCCTACGAGCAGTACTTC. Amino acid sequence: CASSAVRGPYEQYF. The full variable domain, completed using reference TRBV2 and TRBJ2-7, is EPEVTQTPSHQVTQMGQEVILRCVPISNHLYFYWYRQILGQKVEFLVSFYNNEISEKSEIFDDQFSVERPDGSNFTLKIRSTKLEDSAMYFCASSAVRGPYEQYFGPGTRLTVT.

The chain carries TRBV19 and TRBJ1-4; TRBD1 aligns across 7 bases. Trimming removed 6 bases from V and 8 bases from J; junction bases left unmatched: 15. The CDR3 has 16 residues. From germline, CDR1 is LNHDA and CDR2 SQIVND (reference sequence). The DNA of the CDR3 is TGTGCCAGTAGCGATAAAACACAGGGGCGTCACGAAAAACTGTTTTTT. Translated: CASSDKTQGRHEKLFF.

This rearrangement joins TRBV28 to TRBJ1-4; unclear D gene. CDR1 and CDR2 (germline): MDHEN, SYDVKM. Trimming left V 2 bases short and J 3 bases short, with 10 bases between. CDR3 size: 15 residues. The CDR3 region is CASSLVGVANEKLFF. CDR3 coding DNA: TGTGCCAGCAGTTTAGTGGGAGTCGCTAATGAAAAACTGTTTTTT.

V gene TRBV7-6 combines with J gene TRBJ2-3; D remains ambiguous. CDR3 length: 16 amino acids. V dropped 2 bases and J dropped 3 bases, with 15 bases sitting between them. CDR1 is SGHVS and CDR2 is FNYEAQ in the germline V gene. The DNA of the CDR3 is TGTGCCAGCAGCTTATTTATAGAAGTAGAGACAGATACGCAGTATTTT. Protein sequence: CASSLFIEVETDTQYF.